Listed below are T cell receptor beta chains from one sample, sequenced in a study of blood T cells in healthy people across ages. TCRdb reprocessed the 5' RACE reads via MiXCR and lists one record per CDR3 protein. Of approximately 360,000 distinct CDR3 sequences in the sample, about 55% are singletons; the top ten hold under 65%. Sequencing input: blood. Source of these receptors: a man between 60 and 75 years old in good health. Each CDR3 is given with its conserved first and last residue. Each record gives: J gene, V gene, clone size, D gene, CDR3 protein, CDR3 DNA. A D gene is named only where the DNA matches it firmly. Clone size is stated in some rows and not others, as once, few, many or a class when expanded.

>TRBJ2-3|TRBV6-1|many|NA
CASSDFETDTQYF
TGTGCCAGCAGTGACTTTGAGACAGATACGCAGTATTTT
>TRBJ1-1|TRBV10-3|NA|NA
CAISEREGSEAFF
TGTGCCATCAGTGAGCGGGAGGGGAGTGAAGCTTTCTTT
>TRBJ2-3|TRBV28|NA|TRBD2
CASSWAGARPDTQYF
TGTGCCAGCAGTTGGGCGGGAGCTCGGCCAGATACGCAGTATTTT
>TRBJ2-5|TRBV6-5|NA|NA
CTSSYGAPPETQYF
TGTACCAGCAGTTACGGGGCTCCCCCGGAGACCCAGTACTTC
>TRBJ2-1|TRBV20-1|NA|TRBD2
CSALGVAGEGSYNEQFF
TGCAGTGCCTTAGGGGTAGCGGGAGAGGGGTCCTACAATGAGCAGTTCTTC
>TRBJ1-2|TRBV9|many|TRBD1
CASSARDRGPANYGYTF
TGTGCCAGCAGCGCCCGGGACAGGGGGCCCGCTAACTATGGCTACACCTTC
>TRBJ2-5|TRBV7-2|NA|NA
CASSNTGYQETQYF
TGTGCCAGCAGCAACACTGGGTACCAAGAGACCCAGTACTTC
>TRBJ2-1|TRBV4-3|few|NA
CASSQDRGSSYNEQFF
TGCGCCAGCAGCCAAGACCGTGGGAGCTCCTACAATGAGCAGTTCTTC
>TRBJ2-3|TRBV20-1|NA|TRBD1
CSSHDRGRPTDTQYF
TGCAGTTCTCACGACAGGGGGCGACCCACAGATACGCAGTATTTT
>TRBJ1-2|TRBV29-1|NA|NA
CSVPAGGGYTF
TGCAGCGTTCCCGCGGGGGGCGGCTACACCTTC
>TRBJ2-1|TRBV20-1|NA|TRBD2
CSARGSRGGVYNEQFF
TGCAGTGCTAGAGGTTCCCGGGGGGGGGTATACAATGAGCAGTTCTTC
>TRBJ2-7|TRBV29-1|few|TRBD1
CSVTDRFEQYF
TGCAGCGTGACGGACAGGTTCGAGCAGTACTTC
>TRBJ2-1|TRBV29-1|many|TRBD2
CSTSGSSYNEQFF
TGCAGCACTAGCGGCAGCTCCTACAATGAGCAGTTCTTC
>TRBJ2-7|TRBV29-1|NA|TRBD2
CSVEGLAGTEPYEQYF
TGCAGCGTTGAGGGACTAGCGGGAACCGAGCCCTACGAGCAGTACTTC
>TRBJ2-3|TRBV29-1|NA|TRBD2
CSVVAGAVDTRYF
TGCAGCGTTGTAGCGGGAGCGGTTGATACGCGGTATTTT
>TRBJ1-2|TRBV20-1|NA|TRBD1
CSASPPRTGKDGYTF
TGCAGTGCTAGTCCTCCCCGGACAGGGAAAGATGGCTACACCTTC
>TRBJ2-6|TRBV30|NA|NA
CAWSRGDSGANVLTF
TGTGCCTGGAGTCGCGGTGACTCTGGGGCCAACGTCCTGACTTTC
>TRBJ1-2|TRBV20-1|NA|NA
CSARAGPVHYGYTF
TGCAGTGCTAGAGCCGGGCCAGTCCACTATGGCTACACCTTC
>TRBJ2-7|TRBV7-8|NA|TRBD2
CASSPSGLAGGSEQYF
TGTGCCAGCAGCCCAAGCGGGTTAGCGGGAGGTTCCGAGCAGTACTTC
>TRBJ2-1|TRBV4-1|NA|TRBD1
CASSQLGTAYNEQFF
TGCGCCAGCAGCCAACTCGGGACAGCCTACAATGAGCAGTTCTTC
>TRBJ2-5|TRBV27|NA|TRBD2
CASSPGDYRGETQYF
TGTGCCAGCAGTCCGGGGGACTACCGAGGGGAGACCCAGTACTTC
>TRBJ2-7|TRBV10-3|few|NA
CAIRQTGGGEQYF
TGTGCCATCAGGCAGACAGGTGGGGGAGAGCAGTACTTC
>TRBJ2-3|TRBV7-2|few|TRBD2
CASSLGLAGRLTDTQYF
TGTGCCAGCAGCTTAGGACTAGCGGGACGACTCACAGATACGCAGTATTTT
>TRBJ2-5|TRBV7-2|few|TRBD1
CASSLGETGFVETQYF
TGTGCCAGCAGCTTAGGGGAGACAGGGTTCGTGGAGACCCAGTACTTC
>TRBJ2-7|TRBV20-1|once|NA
CSARVAGGGKTYNEQYF
TGCAGTGCTAGAGTCGCCGGGGGCGGGAAGACCTACAATGAGCAGTACTTC
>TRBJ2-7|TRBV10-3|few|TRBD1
CAISDPGQGNYEQYF
TGTGCCATCAGTGACCCCGGACAGGGGAACTACGAGCAGTACTTC
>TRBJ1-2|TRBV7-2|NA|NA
CASSLARGYTF
TGTGCCAGCAGCTTAGCGAGGGGCTACACCTTC
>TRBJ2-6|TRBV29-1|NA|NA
CSVEDGGSESGANVLTF
TGCAGCGTTGAAGATGGGGGAAGCGAATCCGGGGCCAACGTCCTGACTTTC
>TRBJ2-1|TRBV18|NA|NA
CASSPDGKAPVDEQFF
TGTGCCAGCTCACCAGACGGGAAGGCACCCGTCGATGAGCAGTTCTTC
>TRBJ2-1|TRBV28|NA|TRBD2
CRTSGRNSHNEQFF
TGTCGGACTAGCGGGAGGAATTCCCACAATGAGCAGTTCTTC
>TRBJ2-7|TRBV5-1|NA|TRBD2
CASSPGLAGGRINEQYF
TGCGCCAGCAGCCCGGGACTAGCGGGGGGCAGGATCAACGAGCAGTACTTC
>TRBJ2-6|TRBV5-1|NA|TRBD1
CASSKHTGGNVLTF
TGCGCCAGCAGCAAACATACAGGGGGCAACGTCCTGACTTTC
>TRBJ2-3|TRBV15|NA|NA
CATSPRAVRDTQYF
TGTGCCACCAGCCCCCGGGCGGTGCGAGATACGCAGTATTTT
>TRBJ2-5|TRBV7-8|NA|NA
CASSSRDPRRETQYF
TGTGCCAGCAGCTCTCGGGACCCCCGGAGGGAGACCCAGTACTTC
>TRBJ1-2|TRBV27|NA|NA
CASSGPLGRANYGYTF
TGTGCCAGCAGTGGCCCGTTGGGGAGGGCTAACTATGGCTACACCTTC
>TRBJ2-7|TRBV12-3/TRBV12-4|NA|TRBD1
CASRGKTGGSYEQYF
TGTGCCAGCAGGGGAAAAACAGGGGGCAGCTACGAGCAGTACTTC
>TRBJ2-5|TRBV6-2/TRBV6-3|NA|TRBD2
CASSYDASGSETQYF
TGTGCCAGCAGTTACGACGCTAGCGGGTCCGAGACCCAGTACTTC
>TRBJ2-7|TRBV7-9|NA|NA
CASSATSSGQLRSYEQYF
TGTGCCAGCAGCGCAACGTCGAGCGGACAGCTACGGTCCTACGAGCAGTACTTC
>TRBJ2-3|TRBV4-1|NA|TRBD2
CASSQVGLAGATDTQYF
TGCGCCAGCAGCCAAGTAGGACTAGCGGGGGCCACAGATACGCAGTATTTT
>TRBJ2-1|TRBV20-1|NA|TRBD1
CSAFWLGQGRNEQFF
TGCAGTGCTTTCTGGCTGGGACAGGGAAGGAATGAGCAGTTCTTC
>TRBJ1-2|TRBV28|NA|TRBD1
CASSPQTGGYGYTF
TGTGCCAGCAGTCCCCAGACAGGGGGCTATGGCTACACCTTC
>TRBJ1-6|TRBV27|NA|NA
CASSPTVYNSPLHF
TGTGCCAGCAGTCCAACCGTGTATAATTCACCCCTCCACTTT
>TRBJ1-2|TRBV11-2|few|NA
CASSSPETGSYGYTF
TGTGCCAGCAGCTCGCCCGAGACAGGATCCTATGGCTACACCTTC
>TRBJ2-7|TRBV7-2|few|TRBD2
CASSILAGGEQYF
TGTGCCAGCAGCATCTTAGCGGGAGGGGAGCAGTACTTC
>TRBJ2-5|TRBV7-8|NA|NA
CASSLEGTRGRTQYF
TGTGCCAGCAGCTTAGAGGGGACTAGGGGGCGGACCCAGTACTTC
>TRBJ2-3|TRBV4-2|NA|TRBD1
CASSHLRTGVGTDTQYF
TGTGCCAGCAGCCACTTGCGGACAGGGGTTGGAACAGATACGCAGTATTTT
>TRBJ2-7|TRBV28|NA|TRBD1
CASSLGTGNHEQYF
TGTGCCAGCAGTTTGGGGACAGGAAACCACGAGCAGTACTTC
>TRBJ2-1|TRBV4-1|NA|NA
CASSQPGEGGYNEQFF
TGCGCCAGCAGCCAACCGGGGGAAGGAGGCTACAATGAGCAGTTCTTC
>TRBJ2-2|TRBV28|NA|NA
CASSSTPSFGGELFF
TGTGCCAGCTCCTCAACCCCAAGTTTTGGCGGGGAGCTGTTTTTT
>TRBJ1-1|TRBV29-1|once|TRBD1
CSVKDRGGGTEAFF
TGCAGCGTTAAAGACAGGGGCGGGGGCACTGAAGCTTTCTTT
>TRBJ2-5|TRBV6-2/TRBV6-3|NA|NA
CASSYTLWETQYF
TGTGCCAGCAGTTACACCCTATGGGAGACCCAGTACTTC
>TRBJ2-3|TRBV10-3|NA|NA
CAISEAVTDTQYF
TGTGCCATCAGTGAGGCTGTCACAGATACGCAGTATTTT
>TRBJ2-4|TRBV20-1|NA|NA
CSPFLGDLAKNIQYF
TGCAGTCCCTTCTTGGGGGACCTAGCCAAAAACATTCAGTACTTC